A selection of T cell receptor beta chains follows, all from one sample in a study of shared clonotypes between healthy human individuals. TCRdb's copy holds only in-frame clones and misses some; the assay was immunoSEQ multiplex PCR. The profile shows 1,400,000 or so clones, approximately 98.5% of them singletons. The sample taken for sequencing was naive CD4+ T cells sorted from blood. The receptors stem from a man under 40 in good health. The CDR3 runs from the conserved cysteine through the conserved F or W. D genes are given only for firm matches. Expanded clones are given a class, and other clones once, few, many or no size at all.

cdr3_aa cdr3_nt j_call cdr3_length clone_size d_call v_call
CASSPPQGSYEQYF TGTGCCAGCTCACCACCCCAGGGATCCTACGAGCAGTACTTC TRBJ2-7 14 - - TRBV18
CASTHRDRPYEQYF TGTGCCAGCACCCATCGGGACAGGCCCTACGAGCAGTACTTC TRBJ2-7 14 once TRBD1 TRBV7-9
CASSLTGREQYF TGTGCCAGCAGTTTAACAGGTCGGGAGCAGTACTTC TRBJ2-7 12 - - TRBV28
CASSPLATGAFKNIQYF TGTGCCAGCTCACCACTTGCGACAGGGGCCTTCAAAAACATTCAGTACTTC TRBJ2-4 17 - TRBD1 TRBV18
CASSLRTSVETQYF TGTGCCAGCAGTCTAAGGACTTCGGTGGAGACCCAGTACTTC TRBJ2-5 14 - - TRBV28
CASRSIRWGTEQFF TGTGCCAGCAGATCTATACGGTGGGGGACTGAGCAGTTCTTC TRBJ2-1 14 - - TRBV11-2
CASSSLLPSYNEQFF TGTGCCAGCAGCTCCTTACTACCCTCCTACAATGAGCAGTTCTTC TRBJ2-1 15 once - TRBV11-2
CASAGTHNEQFF TGTGCCAGCGCAGGGACCCACAATGAGCAGTTCTTC TRBJ2-1 12 - - TRBV11-2
CASSREFTEAFF TGTGCCAGCTCGAGGGAATTCACTGAAGCTTTCTTT TRBJ1-1 12 once - TRBV18
CASSSWTGAEAFF TGTGCCAGCAGCTCTTGGACAGGGGCTGAAGCTTTCTTT TRBJ1-1 13 - TRBD1 TRBV7-9
CASSLLDSVPSREQYF TGTGCCAGCAGCTTACTAGATTCCGTCCCCTCTCGTGAGCAGTACTTC TRBJ2-7 16 - - TRBV5-5
CASSSQGVVLYEQYF TGTGCCAGCAGCTCACAGGGGGTCGTATTGTACGAGCAGTACTTC TRBJ2-7 15 - TRBD1 TRBV7-2
CSVDVTGAGGYEQYF TGCAGCGTTGATGTTACGGGGGCGGGAGGTTACGAGCAGTACTTC TRBJ2-7 15 - TRBD2 TRBV29-1
CATSREQGARGTEAFF TGTGCCACCAGCAGAGAGCAGGGGGCGCGAGGGACTGAAGCTTTCTTT TRBJ1-1 16 - TRBD1 TRBV15
CASSLAAAGNTIYF TGTGCCAGCTCATTGGCAGCCGCTGGAAACACCATATATTTT TRBJ1-3 14 - - TRBV18
CASSYVTSGSLQQYF TGTGCCAGCAGTTACGTTACTAGCGGGAGTTTGCAGCAGTACTTC TRBJ2-7 15 - TRBD2 TRBV6-5
CASRQLPGGATEAFF TGTGCCAGCAGGCAACTCCCGGGGGGGGCCACTGAAGCTTTCTTT TRBJ1-1 15 - - TRBV6-5
CASSEERTGAGYTF TGTGCCAGCAGTGAGGAGCGGACAGGGGCTGGCTACACCTTC TRBJ1-2 14 - TRBD1 TRBV2
CASSKRPTGLSSYEQYF TGTGCCAGCAGCAAGCGGCCGACAGGGCTAAGCTCCTACGAGCAGTACTTC TRBJ2-7 17 - TRBD1 TRBV7-9
CASSTQAGLNNEKLFF TGCGCCAGCAGCACTCAGGCGGGGCTCAATAATGAAAAACTGTTTTTT TRBJ1-4 16 - - TRBV4-3
CASSESHVDEQFF TGTGCCAGCAGTGAATCCCATGTAGATGAGCAGTTCTTC TRBJ2-1 13 - - TRBV25-1
CASRTGQHIHEQYF TGTGCCAGCAGGACGGGACAACATATCCACGAGCAGTACTTC TRBJ2-7 14 - - TRBV6-1
CASGYRGLLSGRSYNEQFF TGTGCTAGTGGTTACAGGGGCCTACTTAGCGGACGCTCCTACAATGAGCAGTTCTTC TRBJ2-1 19 - - TRBV12-5
CASSLEIPAGTDTQYF TGTGCCAGCAGCTTGGAGATTCCAGCTGGGACAGATACGCAGTATTTT TRBJ2-3 16 - - TRBV5-4
CASSEATGRTNEKLFF TGTGCCAGCAGTGAAGCTACAGGGCGGACTAATGAAAAACTGTTTTTT TRBJ1-4 16 - - TRBV2
CASSLAGLAGAYEQFF TGCGCCAGCAGCTTGGCGGGACTAGCGGGAGCCTATGAGCAGTTCTTC TRBJ2-1 16 - TRBD2 TRBV5-1
CASSPRQGVYEQYF TGTGCCAGCTCACCCCGACAGGGGGTCTACGAGCAGTACTTC TRBJ2-7 14 - TRBD1 TRBV18
CASSLSQVNEKLFF TGTGCCAGCAGCTTATCACAGGTTAATGAAAAACTGTTTTTT TRBJ1-4 14 - - TRBV11-2
CASSLATQYF TGTGCCAGCAGCTTAGCCACGCAGTATTTT TRBJ2-3 10 - - TRBV11-2
CASSSGHPDEAFF TGTGCCAGCAGCTCGGGACACCCCGATGAAGCTTTCTTT TRBJ1-1 13 - - TRBV7-9
CASTQINTNTGELFF TGTGCCAGTACGCAGATTAATACGAACACCGGGGAGCTGTTTTTT TRBJ2-2 15 - - TRBV19
CASSPFTGSTNEKLFF TGTGCCAGCTCACCTTTCACAGGGTCCACTAATGAAAAACTGTTTTTT TRBJ1-4 16 - - TRBV18
CASSLTGTSVPYEQYF TGTGCCAGCAGTTTAACCGGGACTAGCGTACCCTACGAGCAGTACTTC TRBJ2-7 16 - TRBD2 TRBV28
CASSSSPGGFAGELFF TGTGCCAGCAGCTCCTCCCCCGGGGGGTTCGCCGGGGAGCTGTTTTTT TRBJ2-2 16 - TRBD2 TRBV9
CASSLETGMVTEAFF TGCGCCAGCAGCTTGGAGACAGGGATGGTCACTGAAGCTTTCTTT TRBJ1-1 15 - TRBD1 TRBV5-1
CASSGRGRDGYTF TGTGCCAGTAGCGGCAGGGGGCGCGATGGCTACACCTTC TRBJ1-2 13 - TRBD1 TRBV19
CASSTRTGGLPGNTIYF TGTGCCAGTAGTACCAGGACAGGGGGCTTACCCGGAAACACCATATATTTT TRBJ1-3 17 - TRBD1 TRBV19
CASSPLAGGFTDTQYF TGTGCCAGCAGCCCTCTAGCGGGAGGATTTACAGATACGCAGTATTTT TRBJ2-3 16 - TRBD2 TRBV27
CASSREYMGGQHNEQFF TGTGCTAGCAGCCGGGAATACATGGGGGGACAGCACAATGAGCAGTTCTTC TRBJ2-1 17 - - TRBV7-7
CASSLEGSGNTIYF TGTGCCAGCAGCTTAGAAGGCTCTGGAAACACCATATATTTT TRBJ1-3 14 - - TRBV11-3
CASSLALAGYGYEQYF TGTGCCAGCAGCTTAGCGCTCGCAGGGTATGGCTACGAGCAGTACTTC TRBJ2-7 16 - - TRBV7-9